The 20 T cell receptor beta chains in this list originate from one sample, sequenced in a study of cytotoxic CD8 clonotypes in ibrutinib-treated CLL. Method: immunoSEQ multiplex PCR; TCRdb's copy keeps in-frame clones and lacks some. Of under 45,000 clones listed, approximately 67% are singletons. This specimen was PBMCs, taken at disease progression, from a patient treated with ibrutinib. The receptors were sampled from a human donor with chronic lymphocytic leukemia.

This clone was observed a handful of times. The gene calls are TRBV18 and TRBJ2-3, with D possibly matching TRBD2 (5 bases). This CDR3 region has 14 residues. Germline V gives CDR1 KGHSH, CDR2 LQKENI. Trimming removed 5 bases from V and 0 bases from J, with 9 bases in between. The CDR3 sequence is CASSRAASTDTQYF. DNA for the CDR3: TGTGCCAGCTCAAGAGCGGCAAGCACAGATACGCAGTATTTT.

Only a few counts were recorded for this clone. CDR3: CASSLEGIAGGEQFF. The CDR3 DNA sequence: TGTGCCAGCAGCTTAGAGGGAATAGCGGGAGGTGAGCAGTTCTTC. The chain has TRBV7-2 and TRBJ2-1; 10 bases agree with TRBD2. This CDR3 has 15 amino acids. V was pared by 1 base and J by 9 bases, with 6 bases of the junction left unmatched. CDR1 is SGHTA, CDR2 FQGNSA, per germline.

This clone was counted only a few times. The chain carries TRBV28 and TRBJ1-6, with 7 bases aligning to TRBD1. The CDR3 runs to 14 residues. Germline V CDR1 and CDR2: MDHEN, SYDVKM. V trimming: 3 bases; J trimming: 7 bases; junction bases outside the gene matches: 3. This CDR3 is CASSLGQNNSPLHF. CDR3 DNA: TGTGCCAGCAGTTTGGGACAGAACAATTCACCCCTCCACTTT.

This chain connects TRBV29-1 to TRBJ1-1; possibly TRBD1 for D (5 bases). This CDR3 contains 14 residues. V gave up 2 bases and J gave up 1 base, with 11 bases separating them. Germline CDR1 is SQVTM and CDR2 is ANQGSEA. The CDR3 nucleotides read TGCAGCGTTGAACAGGGTAGGCGGAACACTGAAGCTTTCTTT. Its protein is CSVEQGRRNTEAFF. Based on the CDR3 plus reference TRBV29-1 and TRBJ1-1, the full variable domain is SAVISQKPSRDICQRGTSLTIQCQVDSQVTMMFWYRQQPGQSLTLIATANQGSEATYESGFVIDKFPISRPNLTFSTLTVSNMSPEDSSIYLCSVEQGRRNTEAFFGQGTRLTVV.

This clone is labeled as medium-sized. This chain links TRBV5-4 with TRBJ1-1; the D gene is possibly TRBD1 (5 bases). Germline V CDR1 and CDR2: SGHNT, YYREEE (reference sequence). The CDR3 extends over 16 amino acids. Trimming stripped 0 bases from V and 0 bases from J, with 12 bases between. In DNA form, the CDR3 reads TGTGCCAGCAGCTTGGCCAGACAGACCATGAACACTGAAGCTTTCTTT. As protein: CASSLARQTMNTEAFF.

This clone was recorded only once. This chain joins TRBV27 and TRBJ1-4; D remains unclear. V lost 2 bases, J lost 4 bases, and 8 bases lay in between. Germline V gene lookup returns CDR1 MNHEY and CDR2 SMNVEV (reference sequence). This CDR3 comprises 14 residues. The CDR3 nucleotides read TGTGCCAGCAGTTTAGAGGGATATAATGAAAAACTGTTTTTT. Translation gives CASSLEGYNEKLFF.

The rearrangement joins TRBV19 to TRBJ1-1; no clear D gene. This CDR3 comprises 13 residues. In germline, CDR1 is LNHDA, CDR2 SQIVND (reference sequence). Trimming stripped 9 bases from V and 1 base from J, with 12 bases between. This CDR3 is CASDPPGNTEAFF. The CDR3 DNA follows: TGTGCCAGCGATCCCCCGGGGAACACTGAAGCTTTCTTT.

The chain uses TRBV10-3 and TRBJ1-6; 7 bases map to TRBD1. This CDR3 has 14 amino acids. The trim removed 8 bases at V and 8 bases at J, leaving 9 bases unmatched. Germline lookup yields CDR1 ENHRY and CDR2 SYGVKD. CDR3 amino acids: CAIRGGDSHSPLHF. The CDR3 DNA reads as TGTGCCATCCGGGGGGGGGACAGCCATTCACCCCTCCACTTT.

The V and J genes are TRBV10-1 and TRBJ1-1, with D possibly being TRBD1 (5 bases). The CDR3 contains 18 residues. Germline CDR1 and CDR2: WNHNN and SYGVQD (reference sequence). V was clipped by 4 bases and J by 1 base, with 22 bases between them. The CDR3 loop is CASSAKTGTPARNTEAFF. For the CDR3, the DNA is TGCGCCAGCAGTGCCAAGACGGGGACTCCCGCCCGGAACACTGAAGCTTTCTTT.

The chain carries TRBV15 and TRBJ2-7, with D maybe TRBD1 (6 bases). The CDR3 has 14 residues. The ends were cut back, 9 bases at V and 4 bases at J, with 19 bases in the middle. CDR1 is LNHNV and CDR2 is YYDKDF in the germline V gene (reference sequence). The CDR3 bases are TGTGCCACGGCCGCTCCGGGACAAGCTTACGAGCAGTACTTC. Translated: CATAAPGQAYEQYF.

Notes on this clone: A read error may account for a junction end that differs from germline. The chain joins TRBV10-2 to TRBJ2-7; possible D gene TRBD2, 5 bases. Germline lookup yields CDR1 WSHSY and CDR2 SAAADI. The length of the CDR3 is 16 residues. The CDR3 DNA reads as TGCGCCAGCAGCGAGTTAAGCGGTACTATCATTGTGGAGCAGTACTTC. This codes for CASSELSGTIIVEQYF.

The CDR3 DNA sequence: TGTGCCAGCAGCTTAGGACAGGGGGCCACCGGGGAGCTGTTTTTT. Its protein product is CASSLGQGATGELFF. This chain links TRBV11-3 with TRBJ2-2; 10 nucleotides match TRBD1. V lost 1 base and J lost 4; bases outside the gene matches: 0. CDR3 length: 15 residues. CDR1 is SGHNT, CDR2 YENEEA, per germline.

This clone has more than one count but fewer than ten. The same CDR3 can be traced to other DNA sequences in this sample. V gene TRBV5-5 combines with J gene TRBJ2-7; D might be TRBD1 or TRBD2, each matching 5 bases. CDR3 length equals 13 residues. The V end lost 4 bases, the J end lost 4 bases, and 12 bases lay between the germline ends. Germline CDR1 and CDR2: SGHKS and YYEKEE (reference sequence). The CDR3, as DNA: TGTGCCAGCAGCCTGGGGGACCTTTACGAGCAGTACTTC. It yields the protein CASSLGDLYEQYF.

The chain is built from TRBV5-1 and TRBJ1-1, with D tentatively TRBD1 (6 bases). Germline CDR1 reads SGHRS; CDR2 reads YFSETQ. The CDR3 runs 16 residues. The V end was cut by 4 bases, the J end by 0 bases, with 16 bases between. This chain's CDR3 is CASSQLTGIVNTEAFF. CDR3 DNA: TGCGCCAGCAGCCAATTGACAGGCATTGTGAACACTGAAGCTTTCTTT.

The rearrangement links TRBV10-3 to TRBJ2-1, with 9 bases that match TRBD1. The CDR3 consists of 14 residues. The V gene end was trimmed by 6 bases and the J gene end by 5 bases; junction bases not matched to a gene: 5. Germline CDR1 reads ENHRY; CDR2 reads SYGVKD. CDR3 loop: CAIRGQGSDNEQFF. CDR3 in DNA: TGTGCCATCAGAGGACAGGGGTCGGACAATGAGCAGTTCTTC.

V and J are TRBV5-6 and TRBJ1-6, with D possibly TRBD1 on 5 matching bases. The CDR3 totals 13 residues. V shed 5 bases and J shed 13 bases, with 16 bases lying between them. In germline, CDR1 is SGHDT, CDR2 YYEEEE. The CDR3 DNA sequence: TGTGCCAGCAGACGTTCAGGGATTCTGCCCCTCCACTTT. It is translated as CASRRSGILPLHF.

The V gene is TRBV29-1, the J gene TRBJ1-4; tentatively, D is TRBD1 (5 bases). V was cut by 4 bases and J by 7 bases, with 13 bases left in between. Germline-derived CDR1 and CDR2 are SQVTM and ANQGSEA. The CDR3 length is 13 residues. The CDR3 protein is CSVGAEGSEKLFF. In DNA, the CDR3 is TGCAGCGTTGGGGCCGAGGGGAGTGAAAAACTGTTTTTT.

V is TRBV6-1 and J is TRBJ2-6; perhaps D is TRBD1 or TRBD2 (5 bases each). Between the trimmed V and J ends, which lost 9 bases and 1 base, there was a span of 13 bases. Germline CDR1 reads MNHNS; CDR2 reads SASEGT. The CDR3 loop spans 15 amino acids. The CDR3 protein is CASRMRGSGANVLTF. The CDR3, as DNA: TGTGCCAGTCGAATGAGGGGTTCTGGGGCCAACGTCCTGACTTTC.

V and J are TRBV11-2 and TRBJ1-2; perhaps TRBD1 as D (6 bases). CDR3 length: 14 amino acids. CDR1 and CDR2 from the germline V gene are SGHAT and FQNNGV. Between the trimmed V and J ends, which lost 1 base and 2 bases, there was a span of 8 bases. The CDR3 sequence is CASSLATGNYGYTF. The CDR3 bases are TGTGCCAGCAGCTTAGCTACAGGGAACTATGGCTACACCTTC.

The V gene is TRBV5-4, the J gene TRBJ2-7; 7 bases fit TRBD1. The CDR3 length is 14 residues. From germline, CDR1 is SGHNT and CDR2 YYREEE (reference sequence). The trim removed 2 bases at V and 2 bases at J, leaving 4 bases unmatched. The CDR3: CASSLQGGPYEQYF. The CDR3 region has the DNA TGTGCCAGCAGCTTACAAGGGGGCCCCTACGAGCAGTACTTC.